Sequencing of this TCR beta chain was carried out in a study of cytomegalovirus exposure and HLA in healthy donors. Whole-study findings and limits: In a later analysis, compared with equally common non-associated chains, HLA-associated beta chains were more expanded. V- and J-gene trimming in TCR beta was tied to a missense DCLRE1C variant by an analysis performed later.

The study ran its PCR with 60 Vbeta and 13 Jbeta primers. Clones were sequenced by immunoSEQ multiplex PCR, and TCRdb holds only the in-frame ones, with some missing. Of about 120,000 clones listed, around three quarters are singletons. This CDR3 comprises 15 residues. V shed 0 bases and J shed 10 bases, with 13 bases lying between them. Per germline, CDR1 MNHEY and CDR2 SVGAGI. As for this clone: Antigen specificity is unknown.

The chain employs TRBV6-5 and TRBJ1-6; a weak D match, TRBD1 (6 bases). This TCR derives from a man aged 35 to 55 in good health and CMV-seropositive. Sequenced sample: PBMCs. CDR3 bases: TGTGCCAGCAGTTACTCGAGGGGGTTAGGATCACCCCTCCACTTT. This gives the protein CASSYSRGLGSPLHF.